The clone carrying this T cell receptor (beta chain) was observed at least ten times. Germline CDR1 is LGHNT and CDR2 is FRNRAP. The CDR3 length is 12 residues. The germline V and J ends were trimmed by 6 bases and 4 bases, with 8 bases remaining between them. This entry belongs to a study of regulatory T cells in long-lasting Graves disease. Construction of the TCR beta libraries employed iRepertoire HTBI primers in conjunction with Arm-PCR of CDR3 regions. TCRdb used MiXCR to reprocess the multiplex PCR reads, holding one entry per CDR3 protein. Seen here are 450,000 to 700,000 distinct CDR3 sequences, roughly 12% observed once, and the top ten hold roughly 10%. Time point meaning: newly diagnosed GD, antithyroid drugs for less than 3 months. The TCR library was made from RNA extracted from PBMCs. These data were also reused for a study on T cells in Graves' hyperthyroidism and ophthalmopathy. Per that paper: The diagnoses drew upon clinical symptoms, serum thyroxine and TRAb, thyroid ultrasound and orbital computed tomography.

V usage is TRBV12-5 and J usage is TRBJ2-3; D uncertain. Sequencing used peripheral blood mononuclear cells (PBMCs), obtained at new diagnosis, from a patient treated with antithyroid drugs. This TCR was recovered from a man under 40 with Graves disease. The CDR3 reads CASGGASDTQYF. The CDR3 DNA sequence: TGTGCTAGTGGCGGTGCGTCAGATACGCAGTATTTT. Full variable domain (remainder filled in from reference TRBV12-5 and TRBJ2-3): DARVTQTPRHKVTEMGQEVTMRCQPILGHNTVFWYRQTMMQGLELLAYFRNRAPLDDSGMPKDRFSAEMPDATLATLKIQPSEPRDSAVYFCASGGASDTQYFGPGTRLTVL.